A selection of T cell receptor beta chains follows, all from one sample in a study of T cells in tuberculosis. Profiling relied on immunoSEQ multiplex PCR, and the TCRdb table lists in-frame clones only, not all of them. The data show approximately 31,000 clones, around 95% seen once. Input material: PBMCs. The receptor source for this set is a donor under 30 with latent tuberculosis or without tuberculosis infection. Both conserved end residues are part of each CDR3. A D gene is named only where the DNA matches it firmly. Clone size is not always given. Where it is, it says once, few, many or a class for expanded clones.

TRBV5-1,.,.,TRBJ1-1,CASTQGTRAFF,TGCGCCAGCACTCAGGGTACTCGAGCTTTCTTT
TRBV13,.,.,TRBJ2-7,CASSSGTSFYEQYF,TGTGCCAGCAGCTCTGGGACATCTTTCTACGAGCAGTACTTC
TRBV7-9,.,.,TRBJ1-2,CASSLGQGRNYGYTF,TGTGCCAGCAGCTTAGGTCAGGGCAGAAACTATGGCTACACCTTC
TRBV10-2,.,TRBD2,TRBJ2-1,CASSGLVIHEQFF,TGCGCCAGCAGCGGACTAGTTATTCATGAGCAGTTCTTC
TRBV9,once,TRBD2,TRBJ2-3,CASSVGAGGHTDTQYF,TGTGCCAGCAGCGTAGGAGCGGGGGGCCATACAGATACGCAGTATTTT
TRBV5-5,.,TRBD1,TRBJ2-7,CASSLGAGQGAREQYF,TGTGCCAGCAGCTTGGGCGCGGGACAGGGGGCGCGTGAGCAGTACTTC
TRBV7-3,.,TRBD1,TRBJ2-1,CASSSPGQLYNEQFF,TGTGCCAGCAGCTCCCCGGGACAGCTTTACAATGAGCAGTTCTTC
TRBV6-6,.,.,TRBJ2-7,CASSYSSLSYEQYF,TGTGCCAGCAGTTACTCGTCTCTCTCCTACGAGCAGTACTTC
TRBV5-4,.,TRBD1,TRBJ1-2,CASSLPRPGQGSYGYTF,TGTGCCAGCAGCTTGCCACGCCCGGGACAGGGGAGCTATGGCTACACCTTC
TRBV4-1,.,.,TRBJ2-2,CASSQVTATVFPNTGELFF,TGCGCCAGCAGCCAAGTCACAGCCACCGTTTTCCCGAACACCGGGGAGCTGTTTTTT
TRBV28,.,.,TRBJ1-4,CASSSPRGINEKLFF,TGTGCCAGCAGTTCCCCTAGGGGAATTAATGAAAAACTGTTTTTT
TRBV7-3,.,.,TRBJ1-1,CASSFGANTEAFF,TGTGCCAGCAGCTTTGGAGCGAACACTGAAGCTTTCTTT
TRBV13,.,.,TRBJ2-1,CASSLGVFIGSASEQFF,TGTGCCAGCAGCTTAGGGGTTTTCATCGGGAGTGCAAGTGAGCAGTTCTTC
TRBV11-2,.,TRBD1,TRBJ2-7,CASSTWGQGVYEQYF,TGTGCCAGCAGCACCTGGGGGCAGGGGGTCTACGAGCAGTACTTC
TRBV6-5,.,TRBD2,TRBJ2-2,CASSYGGGTGELFF,TGTGCCAGCAGTTACGGGGGGGGCACCGGGGAGCTGTTTTTT
TRBV4-1,.,.,TRBJ1-2,CASTQTPLRDNYGYTF,TGCGCCAGCACCCAAACGCCCCTCAGGGATAACTATGGCTACACCTTC
TRBV5-4,.,TRBD2,TRBJ2-1,CASSPRVAGPNEQFF,TGTGCCAGCAGCCCCCGGGTAGCGGGCCCAAATGAGCAGTTCTTC
TRBV5-1,.,TRBD1,TRBJ2-5,CASSLSGQGAETQYF,TGCGCCAGCAGCTTAAGCGGACAGGGGGCTGAGACCCAGTACTTC
TRBV11-3,.,.,TRBJ2-7,CASSLSFGDYEQYF,TGTGCCAGCAGCTTATCCTTCGGAGACTACGAGCAGTACTTC
TRBV2,.,.,TRBJ2-1,CASGAGASYNEQFF,TGTGCCAGCGGGGCGGGGGCTTCCTACAATGAGCAGTTCTTC
TRBV2,.,TRBD1,TRBJ2-7,CASDGTGTVSYEQYF,TGTGCCAGCGACGGGACAGGGACTGTCTCCTACGAGCAGTACTTC
TRBV5-4,.,TRBD1,TRBJ1-4,CASSLGIGTGKEKLFF,TGTGCCAGCAGCTTGGGTATCGGGACAGGGAAAGAAAAACTGTTTTTT
TRBV10-1,.,TRBD2,TRBJ2-7,CASSPGGDVKQYF,TGCGCCAGCAGTCCCGGGGGGGACGTGAAGCAGTACTTC